These 26 T cell receptor beta chains originate from one sample sequenced in a study of T-cell reconstitution after alpha-beta-depleted transplantation in children. Preparation of the TCRbeta library was carried out with unique molecular identifiers. TCRdb called the PCR reads again in MiXCR, with one record for every CDR3 protein. The sample lists approximately 630,000 distinct CDR3 sequences; roughly 14% were seen once. The sample consisted of PBMCs, taken before TCRalphabeta/CD19-depleted stem cell transplant. The source of these receptors is a girl aged 2-10 years with congenital amegakaryocytic thrombocytopenia, due to receive a stem cell transplant.

This clonotype was observed a few times. The rearrangement links TRBV29-1 to TRBJ2-1, with 8 bases that match TRBD1. CDR3 size: 14 residues. Germline values: CDR1 SQVTM, CDR2 ANQGSEA. J was trimmed by 7 bases and V by 7 bases; bases with no gene match: 12. The chain's CDR3 is CSAPGQVLSNEQFF. The CDR3 DNA follows: TGCAGCGCCCCGGGACAGGTGCTCTCGAATGAGCAGTTCTTC.

This clonotype came up many times. The rearrangement uses TRBV12-3 or TRBV12-4 and TRBJ1-2; 8 bases fit TRBD1. The junction had 1 base not matched to a gene; V was cut back by 6 bases and J by 10 bases. The CDR3 is 10 residues long. The CDR3 nucleotides read TGTGCCAGCAGGGGACAGGTCTACACCTTC. Protein product: CASRGQVYTF.

The chain links TRBV5-1 to TRBJ2-7; 9 bases line up with TRBD2. Per germline, CDR1 SGHRS and CDR2 YFSETQ. CDR3 length equals 15 residues. The ends lost 1 base at V and 7 bases at J; junction bases unmatched: 9. The CDR3 DNA reads TGCGCCAGCAGCTTGTGGTTAGCGGGGGCGGGGGAGCAGTACTTC. Translating it yields CASSLWLAGAGEQYF.

This clonotype was recorded many times. V is TRBV29-1 and J is TRBJ2-1, with D perhaps matching TRBD1 (6 bases). Trimming took 2 bases from V and 8 from J, leaving 19 bases between them. This CDR3 spans 15 amino acids. Germline loops: CDR1 SQVTM, CDR2 ANQGSEA. This chain's CDR3 is CSVERASGVLYEQFF. In nucleotides, the CDR3 is TGCAGCGTTGAAAGGGCGTCAGGGGTGTTATATGAGCAGTTCTTC.

This clonotype turned up a few times. This chain links TRBV20-1 with TRBJ2-4; D is uncertain. The V end was cut by 0 bases, the J end by 0 bases, with 9 bases between. The germline V gene has CDR1 DFQATT and CDR2 SNEGSKA (reference sequence). The CDR3 consists of 15 residues. This CDR3 reads CSARDRRLAKNIQYF. CDR3 bases: TGCAGTGCTAGAGATCGTCGACTAGCCAAAAACATTCAGTACTTC.

To note about this clonotype: At one end, the junction sequence differs from germline, possibly due to a read error. This chain uses TRBV3-1 with TRBJ2-1; TRBD2 matches at 13 bases. This CDR3 is built from 17 residues. Germline V lookup: CDR1 LGHDT, CDR2 YNNKEL (reference sequence). Written as DNA, the CDR3 is TGTGCCAGCACCCAAGGCCAACCGGGACTAGCGGGGAATGAGCAGTTCTTC. It translates to CASTQGQPGLAGNEQFF.

This clonotype appeared a few times. The chain carries TRBV28 and TRBJ2-7; no firm D call. The V end lost 6 bases, the J end lost 3 bases, and 12 bases lay between the germline ends. From germline, CDR1 is MDHEN and CDR2 SYDVKM. The CDR3 is 13 amino acids. CDR3 sequence reads: CASSPIGYYEQYF. CDR3 nucleotide sequence: TGTGCCAGCAGCCCCATCGGGTACTACGAGCAGTACTTC.

The V call is TRBV29-1, the J call TRBJ1-2, with 9 bases matching TRBD1. Per the germline V gene, CDR1 is SQVTM and CDR2 is ANQGSEA. V was pared by 6 bases and J by 3 bases, with 5 bases of the junction left unmatched. The CDR3 contains 13 residues. The CDR3 DNA reads TGCAGCGTGGCCTGGACAGGGGACTATGGCTACACCTTC. This translates into CSVAWTGDYGYTF.

In this sample, this clonotype turned up many times. The chain joins TRBV5-1 to TRBJ2-7, with 13 bases lining up with TRBD2. The germline V gene has CDR1 SGHRS and CDR2 YFSETQ. Trimming removed 3 bases from V and 4 bases from J; junction bases left unmatched: 7. The CDR3 covers 16 residues. CDR3 region: CASSWEGTSGIYEQYF. The DNA for the CDR3 is TGCGCCAGCAGCTGGGAAGGGACTAGCGGGATATACGAGCAGTACTTC.

This clonotype was observed at least ten times. The gene calls are TRBV5-6 and TRBJ2-7, with a possible D match to TRBD2 (6 bases). Germline V lookup: CDR1 SGHDT, CDR2 YYEEEE. V lost 1 base and J 1 base, leaving 18 bases between the germline ends. CDR3 length: 17 amino acids. DNA of the CDR3: TGTGCCAGCAGCTTGCCACCAAGCGGGTACCTTTCCTACGAGCAGTACTTC. Translation gives CASSLPPSGYLSYEQYF. Variable domain in full (rest from reference TRBV5-6 and TRBJ2-7): DAGVTQSPTHLIKTRGQQVTLRCSPKSGHDTVSWYQQALGQGPQFIFQYYEEEERQRGNFPDRFSGHQFPNYSSELNVNALLLGDSALYLCASSLPPSGYLSYEQYFGPGTRLTVT.

J is TRBJ2-3 and V is TRBV2; TRBD2 matches at 7 bases. The CDR3 length is 16 residues. Germline values: CDR1 SNHLY, CDR2 FYNNEI. V gave up 0 bases and J gave up 1 base; unmatched junction bases: 4. In DNA, the CDR3 is TGTGCCAGCAGTGAAGCGCCTAGCGGACGCACAGATACGCAGTATTTT. It yields the protein CASSEAPSGRTDTQYF.

Only a few counts were recorded for this clonotype. V gene TRBV10-2 combines with J gene TRBJ2-2, with D hard to call. Trimming took off 3 bases at V and 3 bases at J, with 5 bases between the two ends. This CDR3 has 13 amino acids. Germline V CDR1 and CDR2: WSHSY, SAAADI. CDR3 sequence (DNA): TGCGCCAGCAGTGAACAACACACCGGGGAGCTGTTTTTT. It yields the protein CASSEQHTGELFF.

At least ten counts were recorded for this clonotype. J is TRBJ2-5 and V is TRBV3-1; 10 bases map to TRBD2. The V gene's germline CDR1 is LGHDT and CDR2 YNNKEL (reference sequence). Losses at the gene ends were 0 bases for V and 8 bases for J; bases not matched to a gene: 9. The CDR3 has 16 amino acids. The CDR3 DNA sequence: TGTGCCAGCAGCCAAGATCTTGCTAGCGGGGGCGGAACCCAGTACTTC. Translated, it gives CASSQDLASGGGTQYF.

Many counts were recorded for this clonotype. This rearrangement joins TRBV5-1 to TRBJ1-2; D not resolved. Trimming stripped 0 bases from V and 6 bases from J, with 6 bases between. Germline V gene data show CDR1 as SGHRS and CDR2 as YFSETQ. This CDR3 is 12 amino acids long. CDR3 sequence (DNA): TGCGCCAGCAGCTTGGGAACGGATGGCTACACCTTC. It encodes CASSLGTDGYTF. Full variable domain (rest looked up from reference TRBV5-1 and TRBJ1-2): KAGVTQTPRYLIKTRGQQVTLSCSPISGHRSVSWYQQTPGQGLQFLFEYFSETQRNKGNFPGRFSGRQFSNSRSEMNVSTLELGDSALYLCASSLGTDGYTFGSGTRLTVV.

This chain connects TRBV5-1 to TRBJ2-6; D call uncertain. The CDR3 runs to 17 residues. The V end was cut by 3 bases, the J end by 1 base, with 14 bases between. The germline CDR1 and CDR2 sequences are SGHRS and YFSETQ. The CDR3 nucleotides are TGCGCCAGCAGCTATGCAACTCCAGCATCTGGGGCCAACGTCCTGACTTTC. This sequence encodes CASSYATPASGANVLTF.

This clonotype has ten or more counts. Here the CDR3 reads CASSLGSYTGELFF. The CDR3 nucleotides read TGCGCCAGCAGCTTGGGATCGTACACCGGGGAGCTGTTTTTT. The chain recombines TRBV5-1 with TRBJ2-2, with no clear D. V gave up 0 bases and J gave up 3 bases, with 6 bases separating them. The CDR3 has 14 amino acids. Germline lookup yields CDR1 SGHRS and CDR2 YFSETQ.

This clonotype has at least ten counts. This chain connects TRBV5-1 to TRBJ2-1; D is perhaps TRBD1 (5 bases). Per germline, CDR1 SGHRS and CDR2 YFSETQ. V lost 4 bases, J lost 0 bases, and 14 bases lay in between. The CDR3 sequence is 16 residues long. CDR3 sequence reads: CASSKGPFSSYNEQFF. CDR3 DNA sequence: TGCGCCAGCAGCAAGGGGCCCTTCAGCTCCTACAATGAGCAGTTCTTC. Full variable domain (remainder filled in from reference TRBV5-1 and TRBJ2-1): KAGVTQTPRYLIKTRGQQVTLSCSPISGHRSVSWYQQTPGQGLQFLFEYFSETQRNKGNFPGRFSGRQFSNSRSEMNVSTLELGDSALYLCASSKGPFSSYNEQFFGPGTRLTVL.

This clonotype was seen only a few times. The J gene is TRBJ2-1, the V gene TRBV20-1; D ambiguous. The CDR3 runs to 19 residues. From germline, CDR1 is DFQATT and CDR2 SNEGSKA (reference sequence). The V gene lost 6 bases and the J gene lost 4 bases, with 31 bases spanning the gap. CDR3 sequence: CSASSPWVSSLKSYNEQFF. The CDR3 DNA is TGCAGTGCCAGCTCCCCCTGGGTTAGTAGCTTGAAGTCATACAATGAGCAGTTCTTC.

This clonotype was detected many times. The chain carries TRBV28 and TRBJ2-3, with D perhaps matching TRBD2 (6 bases). Trimming stripped 6 bases from V and 4 bases from J, with 14 bases between. CDR3 length equals 14 residues. CDR1 and CDR2 (germline): MDHEN, SYDVKM. The CDR3 region is CASRPLGGPDTQYF. The CDR3 DNA is TGTGCCAGCAGACCACTAGGAGGGCCAGATACGCAGTATTTT.

The chain uses TRBV5-6 and TRBJ2-2; D uncertain. The CDR3 loop spans 16 amino acids. Per germline, CDR1 SGHDT and CDR2 YYEEEE. V was trimmed by 5 bases and J by 6 bases, leaving 20 bases between them. This chain's CDR3 is CASRWGGPRTPGELFF. In DNA, the CDR3 is TGTGCCAGCAGGTGGGGTGGGCCCCGGACCCCCGGGGAGCTGTTTTTT. Variable domain in full (rest from reference TRBV5-6 and TRBJ2-2): DAGVTQSPTHLIKTRGQQVTLRCSPKSGHDTVSWYQQALGQGPQFIFQYYEEEERQRGNFPDRFSGHQFPNYSSELNVNALLLGDSALYLCASRWGGPRTPGELFFGEGSRLTVL.

V usage is TRBV3-1 and J usage is TRBJ2-3; 7 bases match TRBD2. This CDR3 comprises 16 residues. Germline lookup yields CDR1 LGHDT and CDR2 YNNKEL (reference sequence). With V trimmed by 1 base and J by 0 bases, 4 bases remained unmatched. In nucleotides, the CDR3 is TGTGCCAGCAGCCAAGGGTCTAGCGGAAGCACAGATACGCAGTATTTT. It specifies CASSQGSSGSTDTQYF.

This clonotype was observed at least ten times. The V and J genes are TRBV20-1 and TRBJ2-2; TRBD2 matches 10 bases. The CDR3 covers 14 residues. Unmatched junction bases numbered 4, after V lost 2 bases and J lost 7 bases. Germline lookup yields CDR1 DFQATT and CDR2 SNEGSKA (reference sequence). CDR3: CSARLAGEFGELFF. The DNA of the CDR3 is TGCAGTGCTAGACTAGCGGGAGAATTCGGGGAGCTGTTTTTT.

The chain employs TRBV12-3 or TRBV12-4 and TRBJ2-1; D might be TRBD1 (6 bases). The CDR3 sequence is 14 residues long. V was clipped by 6 bases and J by 6 bases, with 15 bases between them. CDR3 nucleotides: TGTGCCAGCAGCCAGAGACTGGGGGCCAATGAGCAGTTCTTC. Residues: CASSQRLGANEQFF.

A word on this clonotype: This may come from a read error, since a much larger clone is one base off. The chain carries TRBV20-1 and TRBJ2-3, with 10 bases lining up with TRBD1. Germline lookup yields CDR1 DFQATT and CDR2 SNEGSKA (reference sequence). The CDR3 is 13 amino acids. J was trimmed by 5 bases and V by 5 bases; bases with no gene match: 4. The CDR3 DNA reads as TGCAGTGCTGGACAGGGGGTGAGAGATACGCAGTATTTT. This sequence encodes CSAGQGVRDTQYF.

Worth noting for this clonotype: This may come from a read error, since a much larger clone is one base off. V is TRBV12-3 or TRBV12-4 and J is TRBJ2-7, with D perhaps matching TRBD2 (5 bases). The CDR3 spans 15 residues. CDR3 DNA: TGTGCCAGCAGTTTTGGAGCGGCCATACCCTACGGGCAGTACTTC. It translates to CASSFGAAIPYGQYF.

This clonotype was seen repeatedly, ten times or more. This chain connects TRBV5-1 to TRBJ1-1; no firm D call. CDR3 size: 15 residues. CDR1 and CDR2 from the germline V gene are SGHRS and YFSETQ. The V end was cut by 0 bases, the J end by 1 base, with 10 bases between. DNA of the CDR3: TGCGCCAGCAGCTTGGAAGGCGGAGAGAACACTGAAGCTTTCTTT. Encoded protein: CASSLEGGENTEAFF.